The clone carrying this T cell receptor (beta chain) was observed once. These data belong to a study of T-cell reconstitution after alpha-beta-depleted transplantation in children. The CDR3 extends over 13 amino acids. Trimming took 8 bases from V and 4 from J, leaving 15 bases between them. Germline CDR1 reads MGHDK; CDR2 reads SYGVNS. As it was prepared, the TCRbeta library received unique molecular identifiers. TCRdb recomputed calls from the PCR reads with MiXCR, one row per CDR3 protein. Of about 500,000 distinct CDR3 sequences listed, roughly 33% were seen once; the top ten hold around 2.5%. This receptor was taken from a human donor who donated a stem cell graft to a child with aplastic anemia. The chain recombines TRBV25-1 with TRBJ2-7; D might be TRBD2 (6 bases). The source material was PBMCs from the stem cell graft donor, sampled from the stem cell graft. Here the CDR3 DNA reads TGTGCCAGCCAAGGCGAGGGGAGGTACGAGCAGTACTTC. This sequence encodes CASQGEGRYEQYF.